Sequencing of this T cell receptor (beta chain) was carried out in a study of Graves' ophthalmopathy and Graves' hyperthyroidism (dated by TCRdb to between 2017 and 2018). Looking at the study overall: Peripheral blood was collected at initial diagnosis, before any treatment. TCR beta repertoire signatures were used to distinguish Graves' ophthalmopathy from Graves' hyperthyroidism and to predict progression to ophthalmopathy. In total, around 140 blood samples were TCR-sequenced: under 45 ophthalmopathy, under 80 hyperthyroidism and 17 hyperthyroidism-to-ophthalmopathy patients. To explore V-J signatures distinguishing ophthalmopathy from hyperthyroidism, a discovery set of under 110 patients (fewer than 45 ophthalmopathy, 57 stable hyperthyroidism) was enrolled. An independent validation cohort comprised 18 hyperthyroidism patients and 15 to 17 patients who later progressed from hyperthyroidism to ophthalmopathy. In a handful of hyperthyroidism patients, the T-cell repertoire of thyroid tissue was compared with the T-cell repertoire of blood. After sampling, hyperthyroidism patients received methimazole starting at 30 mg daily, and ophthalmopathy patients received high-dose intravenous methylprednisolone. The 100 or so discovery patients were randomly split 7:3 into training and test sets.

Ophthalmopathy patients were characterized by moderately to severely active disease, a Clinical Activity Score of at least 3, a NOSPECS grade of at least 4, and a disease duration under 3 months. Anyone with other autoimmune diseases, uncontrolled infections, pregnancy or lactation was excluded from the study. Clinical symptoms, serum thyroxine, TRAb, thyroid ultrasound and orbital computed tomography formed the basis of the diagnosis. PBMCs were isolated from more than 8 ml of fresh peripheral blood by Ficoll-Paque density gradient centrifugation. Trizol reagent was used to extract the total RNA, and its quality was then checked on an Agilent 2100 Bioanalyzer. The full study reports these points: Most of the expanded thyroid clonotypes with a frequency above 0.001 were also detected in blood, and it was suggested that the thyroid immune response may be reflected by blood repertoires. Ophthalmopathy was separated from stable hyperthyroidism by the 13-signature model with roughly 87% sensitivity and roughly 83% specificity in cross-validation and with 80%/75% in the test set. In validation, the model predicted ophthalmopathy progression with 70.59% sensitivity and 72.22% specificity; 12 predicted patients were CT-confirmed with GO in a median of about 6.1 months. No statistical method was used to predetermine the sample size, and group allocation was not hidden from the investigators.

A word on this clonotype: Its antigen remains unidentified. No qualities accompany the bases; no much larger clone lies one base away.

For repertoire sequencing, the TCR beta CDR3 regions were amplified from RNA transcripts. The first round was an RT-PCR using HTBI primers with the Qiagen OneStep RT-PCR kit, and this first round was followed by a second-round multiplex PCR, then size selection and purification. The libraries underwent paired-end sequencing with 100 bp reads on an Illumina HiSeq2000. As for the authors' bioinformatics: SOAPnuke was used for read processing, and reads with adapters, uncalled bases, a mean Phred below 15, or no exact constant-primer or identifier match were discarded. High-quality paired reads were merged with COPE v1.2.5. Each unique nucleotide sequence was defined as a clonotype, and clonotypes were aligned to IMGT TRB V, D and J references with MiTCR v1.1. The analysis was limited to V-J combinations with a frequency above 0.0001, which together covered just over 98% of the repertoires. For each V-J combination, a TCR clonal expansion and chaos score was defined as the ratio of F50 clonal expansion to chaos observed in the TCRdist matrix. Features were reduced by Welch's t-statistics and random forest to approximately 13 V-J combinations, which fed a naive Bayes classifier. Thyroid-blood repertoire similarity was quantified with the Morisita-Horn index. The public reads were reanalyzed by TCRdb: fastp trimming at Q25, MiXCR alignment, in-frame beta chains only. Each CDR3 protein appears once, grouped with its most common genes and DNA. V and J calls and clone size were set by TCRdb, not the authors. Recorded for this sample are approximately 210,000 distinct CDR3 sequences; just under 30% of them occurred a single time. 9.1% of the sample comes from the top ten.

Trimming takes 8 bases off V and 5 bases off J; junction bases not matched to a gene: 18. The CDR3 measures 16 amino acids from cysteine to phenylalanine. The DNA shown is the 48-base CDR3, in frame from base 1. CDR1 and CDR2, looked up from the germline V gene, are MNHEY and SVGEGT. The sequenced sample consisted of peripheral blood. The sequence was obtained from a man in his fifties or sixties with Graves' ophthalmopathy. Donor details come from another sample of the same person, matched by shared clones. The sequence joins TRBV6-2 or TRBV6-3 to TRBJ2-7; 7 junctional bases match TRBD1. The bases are TGTGCCAGCGAAATTCGCCGGGACAGATTTAGGGACGAGCAGTACTTC. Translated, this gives CASEIRRDRFRDEQYF.